This T cell receptor beta chain was sequenced for a study of OX40 agonist ivuxolimab in advanced cancers. For the wider study: Ivuxolimab was a fully human IgG2 agonistic monoclonal antibody targeting the costimulatory receptor OX40 (CD134). Patients were allowed to have had prior anti-PD-1, anti-PD-L1 or anti-CTLA-4 therapy, and approximately 40% of the dose-escalation patients had been treated with checkpoint inhibitors. Three dose-escalation patients achieved partial responses, one with hepatocellular carcinoma and two with cutaneous melanoma. In the dose-escalation cohort, 65% to 90% of patients were male, and the mean age was roughly 60 years, with a range of roughly 23 to 85. The monotherapy dose-escalation portion (N of about 57 patients) of the phase I ivuxolimab trial is reported in the paper. The point of sequencing TCRbeta in the periphery was to test whether ivuxolimab changed TCR sequence diversity and drove clonal T-cell expansion. Among the approximately 50 dose-escalation patients, around 19 had hepatocellular carcinoma, approximately 15 melanoma, 9 renal cell carcinoma and 9 head and neck cancer. Intravenous ivuxolimab was administered to patients every 2 weeks at six dose levels: 0.01, 0.1, 0.3, 1.5, 3 and 10 mg/kg. Results the study describes overall, beyond this receptor: At doses of 0.1 to 3.0 mg/kg, clonal expansion of both CD4+ and CD8+ T cells in blood was seen between baseline and week 6. Low levels of normalized T-cell clonal expansion were also seen in some patients who did not respond. Partial responders in the 0.1-3.0 mg/kg groups had among the lowest normalized peripheral clonal expansion, especially among CD8+ T cells. The antigen specificity of the peripheral T cells that underwent clonal expansion was not determined. After ivuxolimab, CD8+ T cells had more expanded clones than CD4+ T cells on average.

Genomic DNA was isolated from the sorted cells so that the TCRbeta CDR3 region could be sequenced. The immunoSEQ Assay was used for sequencing of TCRbeta CDR3 regions. TCRdb limited this immuneACCESS table to in-frame rearrangements with V and J called. A share of clones is missing; checked studies link under half to unresolved V genes, and the rest is unexplained. The sample table shows some 83,000 clones, and around nine tenths are seen once. The ten most abundant clones make up about 0.7% of the sample. Worth noting for this clone: The antigen it binds to is not known. It has no much larger one-base neighbor in the sample; base qualities were not kept.

Patients with a history of autoimmune disease or receiving systemic immunosuppression were excluded from the trial. Peripheral blood for TCR sequencing was collected from all dose cohorts at baseline, on cycle 4 day 1, and on cycle 7 day 1. The samples were drawn from a first-in-human, open-label, multicenter phase I dose-escalation trial of ivuxolimab. Adults with locally advanced or metastatic melanoma, renal cell, hepatocellular, or head and neck squamous cell carcinoma were enrolled in the trial. Before TCR sequencing, CD4+ T cells and CD8+ T cells from peripheral blood were sorted into separate populations. Trimming at the junction amounts to 2 bases on V and 5 bases on J, and the germline ends lie 10 bases apart. CDR1 and CDR2, looked up from the germline V gene, are MDHEN and SYDVKM. The CDR3 goes from the cysteine to the phenylalanine over 14 residues. CDR3 DNA only is kept here, 42 bases in frame from base 1.

The source was CD4+ or CD8+ T cells sorted from blood, collected in a trial of the OX40 agonist ivuxolimab. This sequence originates from an adult with an advanced solid tumor such as melanoma, head and neck, liver or kidney cancer. Rearrangement joined TRBV28 to TRBJ2-1, with TRBD2 as a weak D call on 5 bases. This receptor carries the CDR3 CASSLTSLHNEQFF. The DNA reads TGTGCCAGCAGTTTAACTAGTCTGCACAATGAGCAGTTCTTC.